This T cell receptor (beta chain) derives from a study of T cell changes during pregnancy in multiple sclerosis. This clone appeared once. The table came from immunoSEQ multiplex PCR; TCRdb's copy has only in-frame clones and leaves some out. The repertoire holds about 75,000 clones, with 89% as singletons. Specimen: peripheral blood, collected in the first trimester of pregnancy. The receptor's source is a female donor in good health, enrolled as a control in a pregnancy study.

The CDR3 protein is CASSFNRGSLNTEAFF. The CDR3 region has the DNA TGTGCCAGCAGTTTCAACAGGGGAAGTCTGAACACTGAAGCTTTCTTT. J is TRBJ1-1 and V is TRBV6-5; 7 positions agree with TRBD1. Unmatched junction bases numbered 8, after V lost 4 bases and J lost 0 bases. The CDR3 runs to 16 residues. In germline, CDR1 is MNHEY, CDR2 SVGAGI.